Sequencing of this T cell receptor (beta chain) was carried out in a study of PD-1 blockade in classical Hodgkin lymphoma. This sample's time point: cycle 4 day 1 (C4D1), after 6 weeks of nivolumab. No patient escaped relapse after autologous stem cell transplantation, and brentuximab vedotin exposure varied. Magnetic negative selection purified CD4+ T cells from thawed PBMCs. The CDR3 extends over 12 amino acids. Germline CDR1 reads MDHEN; CDR2 reads SYDVKM. The V end was cut by 6 bases, the J end by 4 bases, with 9 bases between. The method was immunoSEQ multiplex PCR; TCRdb's version includes in-frame clones alone and lacks a portion of them. The data hold 15,000 to 20,000 clones, with roughly 75% observed a single time.

This sequence joins TRBV28 and TRBJ1-1, with a tentative D call TRBD1 (6 bases). This sequence was found in a human donor with classical Hodgkin lymphoma. This sample comprised CD4+ T cells from blood, obtained before the fourth cycle of nivolumab. CDR3 amino acids: CASRDSFTEAFF. The CDR3 DNA sequence: TGTGCCAGCAGGGACAGTTTCACTGAAGCTTTCTTT.